The TCR beta chain described here comes from a study of blood T cell repertoires in COVID-19. The overall study: Samples representing acute and convalescent COVID-19 were sourced from the United States, Italy and Spain.

In the authors' workflow: Quantification of nucleated cells was approximated via reference gene primer amplification. This table comes from immunoSEQ multiplex PCR, and its TCRdb copy is limited to in-frame clones, with some not included. V and J calls and clone size are as listed in that table; D and trimming were resolved from the DNA. The sample gives under 350,000 clones, 70% to 90% of which show up once; 4% to 5.5% is in the top ten. Germline V gene data show CDR1 as KGHSH and CDR2 as LQKENI. J gave up 5 bases and V 0 bases, and 8 bases lay outside the gene matches. The CDR3 extends over 16 amino acids.

The TCR comes from a woman aged 40 to 50 with acute COVID-19. The sequenced sample was PBMCs or T cells enriched from blood (not recorded which). The chain carries TRBV18 and TRBJ1-1, with 8 bases aligning to TRBD1. The chain's CDR3 is CASSPPRTGFRTEAFF. The CDR3 DNA sequence: TGTGCCAGCTCACCACCTAGGACAGGGTTTCGGACTGAAGCTTTCTTT.